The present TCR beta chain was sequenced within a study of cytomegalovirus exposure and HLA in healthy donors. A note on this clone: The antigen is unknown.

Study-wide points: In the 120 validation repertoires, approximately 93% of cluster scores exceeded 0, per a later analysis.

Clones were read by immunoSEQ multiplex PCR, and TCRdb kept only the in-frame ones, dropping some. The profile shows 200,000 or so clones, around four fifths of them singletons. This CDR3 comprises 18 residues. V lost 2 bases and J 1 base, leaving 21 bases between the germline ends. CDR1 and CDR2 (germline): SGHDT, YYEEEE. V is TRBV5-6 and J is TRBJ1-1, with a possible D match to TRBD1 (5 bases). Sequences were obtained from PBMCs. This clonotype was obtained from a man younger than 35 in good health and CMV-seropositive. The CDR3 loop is CASSFAQGTGARNTEAFF. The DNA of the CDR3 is TGTGCCAGCAGCTTTGCCCAAGGCACAGGAGCTCGGAACACTGAAGCTTTCTTT.